This T cell receptor beta chain was sequenced for a study of CD8 T cells in Susac syndrome. RNA amounts of about 0.5 to 1 ug underwent reverse transcription with random hexamers. TCRdb analysed the immunoSEQ multiplex PCR reads with MiXCR anew, one entry per CDR3 protein. The sample lists approximately 170,000 distinct CDR3 sequences, just over 90% occurring once. The clonotype comes from a human donor in good health. The source material was CD4+ T cells from PBMCs.

The CDR3 sequence is CASSLIGSDTQYF. The CDR3 DNA follows: TGTGCCAGCAGCTTGATAGGGTCGGATACGCAGTATTTT. The genes are TRBV7-3 and TRBJ2-3; D gene unclear. This CDR3 comprises 13 residues. The V end lost 3 bases, the J end lost 6 bases, and 10 bases lay between the germline ends. The germline gives CDR1 SGHTA, CDR2 FQGTGA.